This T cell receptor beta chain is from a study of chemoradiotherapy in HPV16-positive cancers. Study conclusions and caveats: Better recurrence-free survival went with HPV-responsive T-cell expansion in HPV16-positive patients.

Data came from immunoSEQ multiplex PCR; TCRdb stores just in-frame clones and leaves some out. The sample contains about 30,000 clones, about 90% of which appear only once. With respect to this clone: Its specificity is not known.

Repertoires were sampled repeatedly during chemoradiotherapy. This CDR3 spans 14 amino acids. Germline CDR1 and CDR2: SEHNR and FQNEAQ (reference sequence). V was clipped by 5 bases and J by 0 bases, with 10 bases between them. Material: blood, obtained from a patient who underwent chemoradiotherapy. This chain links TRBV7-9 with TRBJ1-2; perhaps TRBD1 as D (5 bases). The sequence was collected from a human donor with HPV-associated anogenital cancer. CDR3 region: CASSRLGANYGYTF. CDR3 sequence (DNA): TGTGCCAGCAGCCGCTTGGGGGCTAACTATGGCTACACCTTC.